The entry below gives a single TCR beta chain sequence along with its context. What it binds is not known. Sequenced by immunoSEQ multiplex PCR; TCRdb stores in-frame clones only, minus some. The table shows about 400,000 clones, with roughly 90% occurring only once. The data were obtained in a study of Ad26.COV2.S vaccination and SARS-CoV-2 variants. Overall study: The trial was COV1001 and the donor's arm was Ad26.COV2.S. Once or twice, 56 days apart, Ad26.COV2.S was delivered intramuscularly.

The germline CDR1 and CDR2 sequences are LGHDT and YNNKEL (reference sequence). The CDR3 is made up of 18 amino acids. V lost 0 bases to trimming and J lost 2 bases, with 17 bases between them. Study-level points and caveats: Considerable breadth of spike-specific CD8+ and CD4+ T cell responses has reportedly been documented following vaccination.

The treatment denotes: 19 received Ad26.COV2.S at low or high dose, single or two shots; 5 received placebo; per-sample allocation not given. Sample collection was performed on day 63 after the first vaccine or placebo injection. This sample comprised peripheral blood, obtained in a trial of Ad26.COV2.S vaccine versus placebo. This receptor was identified in a person between 18 and 59 years old who received the Ad26.COV2.S COVID-19 vaccine or a placebo. The chain carries TRBV3-1 (or the pseudogene TRBV3-2) and TRBJ1-5, with D unresolved. CDR3 DNA sequence: TGTGCCAGCAGCCAAGAGAGACGGGCGAAACTTCGCAATCAGCCCCAGCATTTT. Its translation: CASSQERRAKLRNQPQHF.